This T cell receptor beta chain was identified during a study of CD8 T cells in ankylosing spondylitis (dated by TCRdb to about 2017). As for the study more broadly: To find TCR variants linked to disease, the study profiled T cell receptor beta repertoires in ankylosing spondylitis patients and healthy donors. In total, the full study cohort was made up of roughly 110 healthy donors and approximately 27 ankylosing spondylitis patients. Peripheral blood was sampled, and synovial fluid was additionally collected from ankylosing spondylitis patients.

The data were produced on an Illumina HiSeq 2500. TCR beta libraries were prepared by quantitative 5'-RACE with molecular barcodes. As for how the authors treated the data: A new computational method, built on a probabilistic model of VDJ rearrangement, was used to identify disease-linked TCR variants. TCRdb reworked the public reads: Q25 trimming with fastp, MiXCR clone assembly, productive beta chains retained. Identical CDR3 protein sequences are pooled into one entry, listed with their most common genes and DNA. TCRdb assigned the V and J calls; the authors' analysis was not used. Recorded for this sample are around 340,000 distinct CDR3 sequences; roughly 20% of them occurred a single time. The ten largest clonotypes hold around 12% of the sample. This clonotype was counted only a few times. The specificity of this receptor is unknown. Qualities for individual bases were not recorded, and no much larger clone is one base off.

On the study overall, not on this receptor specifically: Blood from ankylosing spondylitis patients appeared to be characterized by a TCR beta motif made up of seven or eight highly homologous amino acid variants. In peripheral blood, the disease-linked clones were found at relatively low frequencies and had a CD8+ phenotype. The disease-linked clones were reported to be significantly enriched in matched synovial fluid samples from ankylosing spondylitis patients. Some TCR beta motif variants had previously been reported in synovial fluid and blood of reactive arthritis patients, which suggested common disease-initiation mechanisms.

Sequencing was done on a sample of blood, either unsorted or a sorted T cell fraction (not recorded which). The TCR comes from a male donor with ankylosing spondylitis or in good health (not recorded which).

CDR3 region: CASSLKSGDYGYTF. The nucleotides are TGTGCCAGCAGTTTAAAGTCAGGGGACTATGGCTACACCTTC. The chain joins TRBV27 to TRBJ1-2; TRBD1 is perhaps the D gene, given 6 matching bases. V is pared back by 2 bases and J by 3 bases, with 10 bases lying between the germline termini. The CDR3 holds 14 amino acids from the cysteine to the phenylalanine. Only the CDR3 portion is preserved as DNA: 42 bases, with reading frame beginning at the first base. In the germline V gene (reference sequence), CDR1 corresponds to MNHEY and CDR2 to SMNVEV.